Below, 9 T cell receptor beta chains from the same sample are listed, as sequenced in a study of T cell responses to AZD1222 COVID-19 vaccine. The protocol was immunoSEQ multiplex PCR, while the TCRdb copy is restricted to in-frame clones and leaves out a portion. Of about 130,000 clones listed, approximately 91% are singletons. Source: peripheral blood, taken 28 days after the second AZD1222 dose. The origin of the receptors is an adult who received the AZD1222 COVID-19 vaccine.

This clone was observed a few times. The DNA of the CDR3 is TGTGCCAGCAGCTTGACCGGGACTCCCTCCTACAATGAGCAGTTCTTC. Translated, it gives CASSLTGTPSYNEQFF. The V and J genes are TRBV11-2 and TRBJ2-1; perhaps TRBD2 as D (6 bases). The CDR3 spans 16 residues. Germline V lookup: CDR1 SGHAT, CDR2 FQNNGV. Trimming removed 3 bases from V and 0 bases from J, with 12 bases in between.

This clone occurred once. The chain combines TRBV5-1 with TRBJ2-6; D remains unclear. The CDR3 consists of 15 residues. Germline lookup yields CDR1 SGHRS and CDR2 YFSETQ. Trimming pared 6 bases from V and 0 bases from J, leaving 10 bases between. CDR3 sequence reads: CASKGPLSGANVLTF. As DNA, the CDR3 is TGCGCCAGCAAGGGCCCACTCTCTGGGGCCAACGTCCTGACTTTC.

The chain combines TRBV9 with TRBJ2-1; D tentatively fits TRBD1 or TRBD2 (6 bases each). Trimming cost V 3 bases and J 4 bases, with 20 bases left between them. This CDR3 contains 17 residues. Germline V gene lookup returns CDR1 SGDLS and CDR2 YYNGEE. CDR3 coding DNA: TGTGCCAGCAGCGCCACAGAGGGGGGACCACCTTACAATGAGCAGTTCTTC. Translation gives CASSATEGGPPYNEQFF.

CDR3 loop: CASSKDRFSYGYTF. The CDR3 nucleotides read TGTGCCAGCTCAAAAGACAGGTTCTCCTATGGCTACACCTTC. The chain links TRBV27 to TRBJ1-2, with a weak D call TRBD1 (6 bases). CDR1 is MNHEY, CDR2 SMNVEV, per germline (reference sequence). The CDR3 has 14 residues. Trimming left V 8 bases short and J 4 bases short, with 17 bases between.

The rearrangement joins TRBV6-5 to TRBJ1-6, with no clear D. Germline CDR1 MNHEY, CDR2 SVGAGI. The V end lost 0 bases, the J end lost 8 bases, and 11 bases lay between the germline ends. The CDR3 runs to 15 residues. The CDR3 sequence is CASSYSGFGDSPLHF. Here the CDR3 DNA reads TGTGCCAGCAGTTACTCCGGCTTTGGCGATTCACCCCTCCACTTT.

V is TRBV4-1 and J is TRBJ2-7, with a possible D match to TRBD2 (6 bases). The CDR3 has 14 amino acids. Germline values: CDR1 MGHRA, CDR2 YSYEKL. Trimming pared 1 base from V and 3 bases from J, leaving 10 bases between. The chain's CDR3 is CASSQGSSVYEQYF. The CDR3 DNA sequence: TGCGCCAGCAGCCAAGGGTCTAGCGTCTACGAGCAGTACTTC.

The V gene is TRBV10-3, the J gene TRBJ1-2, with 8 bases matching TRBD1. The trim removed 4 bases at V and 4 bases at J, leaving 2 bases unmatched. CDR3 length equals 13 residues. Germline CDR1 ENHRY, CDR2 SYGVKD. The CDR3 DNA reads TGTGCCATCAGTGGGACAGGGCGCTATGGCTACACCTTC. Its translation: CAISGTGRYGYTF.

This CDR3 is CASSLNGGQPQHF. CDR3 nucleotides: TGTGCCAGCAGCCTTAACGGGGGTCAGCCCCAGCATTTT. The chain uses TRBV11-2 and TRBJ1-5; tentative D call: TRBD1 (5 bases). In germline, CDR1 is SGHAT, CDR2 FQNNGV. V lost 5 bases and J 6 bases, leaving 11 bases between the germline ends. The CDR3 loop spans 13 amino acids. Full variable domain (remainder filled in from reference TRBV11-2 and TRBJ1-5): EAGVAQSPRYKIIEKRQSVAFWCNPISGHATLYWYQQILGQGPKLLIQFQNNGVVDDSQLPKDRFSAERLKGVDSTLKIQPAKLEDSAVYLCASSLNGGQPQHFGDGTRLSIL.

The chain employs TRBV5-5 and TRBJ2-7; D is unclear. The CDR3 runs 17 residues. Germline assignment: CDR1 SGHKS and CDR2 YYEKEE (reference sequence). Trimming took off 4 bases at V and 2 bases at J, with 22 bases between the two ends. The CDR3 DNA follows: TGTGCCAGCAGCCCCGTGGGCACCTCTTACCTTCCCTACGAGCAGTACTTC. This encodes CASSPVGTSYLPYEQYF.